Described below is a single TCR beta chain sequence and its context. There are 20 residues in the CDR3. V lost 3 bases and J lost 4; bases outside the gene matches: 16. Germline CDR1 is MGHRA and CDR2 is YSYEKL. The sample belongs to a study of blood T cell repertoires in COVID-19. On the study more broadly: Samples of COVID-19 (acute and convalescent) were obtained from the United States, Italy and Spain.

Profiled with immunoSEQ multiplex PCR; TCRdb holds only in-frame clones, not every one. In the table there are about 120,000 clones, less than 85% of which are singletons. The TCR originated in a man aged 50 to 59 with acute or convalescent COVID-19. The sample comprised peripheral blood. This chain connects TRBV4-1 to TRBJ2-5; TRBD2 matches at 14 bases. The CDR3 nucleotides read TGCGCCAGCAGCCACACATTATCCCGGGGACTAGCGGGAGTGGGAGAGACCCAGTACTTC. Its protein is CASSHTLSRGLAGVGETQYF.